This T cell receptor (beta chain) was identified during a study of blood T cell repertoires in COVID-19. Study-wide background: From the United States, Italy and Spain came samples of acute and convalescent COVID-19.

Trimming left V 5 bases short and J 1 base short, with 20 bases between. CDR1 and CDR2 from the germline V gene are SEHNR and FQNEAQ (reference sequence). The CDR3 loop spans 17 amino acids. This clone has only one observation. Authors' methods: Using reference gene primer amplification, nucleated cell counts were estimated. This table comes from immunoSEQ multiplex PCR, and its TCRdb copy is limited to in-frame clones, with some not included. Clonal size and the V and J genes are those of that table, whereas D and trimming came from the DNA. This sample carries approximately 130,000 clones, around 82% of them seen once, and the ten largest clones take about an eighth.

The clonotype was recovered from a human donor in a cohort sampled during active COVID-19. Sequencing used peripheral blood. The chain joins TRBV7-9 to TRBJ1-1; the D gene is possibly TRBD1 (5 bases). CDR3 coding DNA: TGTGCCAGCAGCCCCGAGTGGGGGGAAATAAAGAACACTGAAGCTTTCTTT. This sequence encodes CASSPEWGEIKNTEAFF.